This TCR beta chain was sequenced for a study of cytomegalovirus exposure and HLA in healthy donors. Overall study findings and caveats: A few CMV-associated chains were confirmed in vitro to be specific for CMV antigens. Sequencing likely produced, as an artifact, a cluster of highly shared sequence variants.

Comment on this clone: Its antigen is undetermined.

The PCR employed 60 Vbeta primers together with 13 Jbeta primers. Produced via immunoSEQ multiplex PCR; TCRdb's table is partial and in-frame only. This sample carries tens of thousands of clones, approximately 80% of them seen once, and the ten largest clones take 2.5%. This clonotype was obtained from a female donor in good health and CMV-seronegative. Sequencing used PBMCs.

CDR3 protein: CASSIQIRNQPQHF. In nucleotides, the CDR3 is TGTGCCAGTAGTATACAGATCCGCAATCAGCCCCAGCATTTT. This rearrangement joins TRBV19 to TRBJ1-5; no definite D call. Germline assignment: CDR1 LNHDA and CDR2 SQIVND (reference sequence). The V end was cut by 2 bases, the J end by 2 bases, with 7 bases between. The CDR3 extends over 14 amino acids.